This T cell receptor (beta chain) is from a study of T-cell memory formation after mild COVID-19. Germline lookup yields CDR1 SEHNR and CDR2 FQNEAQ (reference sequence). The CDR3 loop spans 12 amino acids. Trimming stripped 5 bases from V and 3 bases from J, with 7 bases between. Using its own MiXCR run on the 5' RACE reads, TCRdb lists one record per CDR3 protein. The data show 150,000 to 200,000 distinct CDR3 sequences, approximately 10% seen once. The TCR comes from a man aged 18 to 30 who had mild COVID-19 (a few samples of this study predate the infection). Cell type and time point are not known. What was sequenced was PBMCs or a T cell subset sorted from them (not recorded which). J is TRBJ1-1 and V is TRBV7-9; unclear D gene. The CDR3, as DNA: TGTGCCAGCAGCCAAGGGTACACTGAAGCTTTCTTT. Amino acids: CASSQGYTEAFF.